The sequence of this TCR beta chain was determined in a study of OX40 agonist ivuxolimab in advanced cancers. About the research overall: At 0.01 to 10 mg/kg, ivuxolimab was administered intravenously to patients every 2 weeks.

Repertoires were generated with immunoSEQ multiplex PCR, while TCRdb's copy carries only in-frame clones and drops some. The sample includes 60,000 to 75,000 clones, more than 75% of them seen just once. Unmatched junction bases numbered 7, after V lost 5 bases and J lost 1 base. Germline CDR1 reads SGHVS; CDR2 reads FQNEAQ. This CDR3 is 16 amino acids long. The TCR comes from an adult with an advanced solid tumor such as melanoma, head and neck, liver or kidney cancer. The rearrangement uses TRBV7-8 and TRBJ2-3, with 9 positions matching TRBD2. Sequencing was performed on CD4+ or CD8+ T cells sorted from blood, taken in a trial of the OX40 agonist ivuxolimab. For the CDR3, the DNA is TGTGCCAGCAGCCGTGGGGAGCGGGGGGGCACAGATACGCAGTATTTT. This sequence encodes CASSRGERGGTDTQYF.